A single sample gave rise to the 31 T cell receptor beta chains below, sequenced in a study of blood T cell repertoires in COVID-19. The assay was immunoSEQ multiplex PCR, and TCRdb's table has in-frame clones only and misses some. The data show 280,000 or so clones, with 85% to 90% seen just once and about 1.8% held by the top ten. Sequenced input: PBMCs or T cells enriched from blood (not recorded which). The receptors derive from a woman under 30 with acute COVID-19.

The V gene is TRBV5-8, the J gene TRBJ2-3; D gene unclear. V was pared by 0 bases and J by 5 bases, with 13 bases between. This CDR3 is built from 15 residues. Germline CDR1 is SGHTS and CDR2 is YDEGEE. The CDR3 nucleotides read TGTGCCAGCAGCTTGGTGCGGTCCGCCGGAGATACGCAGTATTTT. It yields the protein CASSLVRSAGDTQYF.

The V gene is TRBV27, the J gene TRBJ2-7; 8 positions agree with TRBD1. Losses at the gene ends were 4 bases for V and 2 bases for J; bases not matched to a gene: 4. The germline gives CDR1 MNHEY, CDR2 SMNVEV (reference sequence). The CDR3 contains 14 residues. This CDR3 reads CASSYGQGTYEQYF. CDR3 coding DNA: TGTGCCAGCAGTTATGGACAGGGCACCTACGAGCAGTACTTC.

The chain carries TRBV29-1 and TRBJ2-1, with a possible D match to TRBD2 (7 bases). The germline gives CDR1 SQVTM, CDR2 ANQGSEA. The CDR3 is 16 residues long. Trimming left V 4 bases short and J 0 bases short, with 16 bases between. CDR3 bases: TGCAGCGTTGTTCCTAGCGGACAGAGCTCCTACAATGAGCAGTTCTTC. The encoded protein is CSVVPSGQSSYNEQFF.

The chain links TRBV5-1 to TRBJ1-2, with D unresolved. V shed 0 bases and J shed 2 bases, with 11 bases lying between them. CDR1 is SGHRS, CDR2 YFSETQ, per germline. This CDR3 spans 15 amino acids. The CDR3 DNA reads as TGCGCCAGCAGCTTGGGTGGACGGGAGAACTATGGCTACACCTTC. The encoded protein is CASSLGGRENYGYTF. Looking up the rest from reference TRBV5-1 and TRBJ1-2 gives the full variable domain: KAGVTQTPRYLIKTRGQQVTLSCSPISGHRSVSWYQQTPGQGLQFLFEYFSETQRNKGNFPGRFSGRQFSNSRSEMNVSTLELGDSALYLCASSLGGRENYGYTFGSGTRLTVV.

The chain carries TRBV18 and TRBJ2-7, with D possibly being TRBD2 (6 bases). The V and J ends lost 5 bases and 5 bases respectively, with 10 bases between them. Germline V lookup: CDR1 KGHSH, CDR2 LQKENI. This CDR3 is 12 amino acids long. DNA of the CDR3: TGTGCCAGCTCAGCCAGGAGGGACGAGCAGTACTTC. Translation gives CASSARRDEQYF.

The J gene is TRBJ1-3, the V gene TRBV10-3; D remains ambiguous. The V gene's germline CDR1 is ENHRY and CDR2 SYGVKD. The CDR3 loop spans 12 amino acids. The V and J ends lost 10 bases and 0 bases respectively, with 7 bases between them. In DNA form, the CDR3 reads TGTGCCACCGCGCACTCTGGAAACACCATATATTTT. Encoded protein: CATAHSGNTIYF.

The CDR3 nucleotides read TGTGCCAGCAGTTTATTCGGGACAGCGTTTCGGACTGAAGCTTTCTTT. As protein: CASSLFGTAFRTEAFF. V usage is TRBV27 and J usage is TRBJ1-1, with TRBD1 matching over 7 bases. CDR3 length: 16 amino acids. J lost 5 bases, V lost 1 base, and 10 bases had no gene match. The germline gives CDR1 MNHEY, CDR2 SMNVEV (reference sequence).

A single count supports this clone. The chain couples TRBV6-2 or TRBV6-3 to TRBJ2-7, with TRBD1 matching over 7 bases. Germline lookup yields CDR1 MNHEY and CDR2 SVGEGT. This CDR3 has 12 residues. J was trimmed by 6 bases and V by 6 bases; bases with no gene match: 5. The CDR3 bases are TGTGCCAGCAGCCCAAACAGGGGCGAGCAGTACTTC. It codes for CASSPNRGEQYF.

This clone occurred many times. This chain links TRBV2 with TRBJ2-7; 8 nucleotides agree with TRBD1. J lost 3 bases, V lost 4 bases, and 8 bases had no gene match. The CDR3 length is 15 residues. CDR1 and CDR2 from the germline V gene are SNHLY and FYNNEI. DNA for the CDR3: TGTGCCAGCAGTGGGCAGGGGGCATTGGGCTACGAGCAGTACTTC. This codes for CASSGQGALGYEQYF.

This chain connects TRBV21-1 to TRBJ1-1. TRBV21-1 is recorded as a pseudogene. The CDR3 spans 15 residues. This chain's CDR3 is CASSPPRVPNTEAFF. In DNA, the CDR3 is TGTGCCAGCAGCCCCCCGAGGGTTCCGAACACTGAAGCTTTCTTT.

V is TRBV21-1 and J is TRBJ1-2; TRBD1 is taken as the D call from the table, unchecked against the DNA. TRBV21-1 is marked as a pseudogene. The CDR3 length is 10 residues. CDR3 sequence reads: CASSNQGSAF. The CDR3 nucleotides are TGTGCCAGCAGCAACCAGGGATCGGCCTTC.

The CDR3 reads CASSPGTSGTYNEQFF. The CDR3 DNA sequence: TGTGCCAGCAGCCCCGGGACTAGCGGAACGTACAATGAGCAGTTCTTC. The rearrangement links TRBV7-9 to TRBJ2-1, with 11 nucleotides matching TRBD2. The CDR3 totals 16 residues. Per the germline V gene, CDR1 is SEHNR and CDR2 is FQNEAQ (reference sequence). V lost 5 bases to trimming and J lost 4 bases; unmatched junction nucleotides: 7.

This clone was recorded once. V usage is TRBV5-1 and J usage is TRBJ2-5; 7 bases fit TRBD1. Germline lookup yields CDR1 SGHRS and CDR2 YFSETQ. CDR3 size: 14 residues. The ends lost 8 bases at V and 1 base at J; junction bases unmatched: 8. The CDR3 DNA follows: TGCGCCAGTGCGCTCGGGACAGCCCAAGAGACCCAGTACTTC. It specifies CASALGTAQETQYF.

The V call is TRBV7-9, the J call TRBJ2-7; 10 nucleotides match TRBD2. This CDR3 is built from 15 residues. Germline CDR1 reads SEHNR; CDR2 reads FQNEAQ (reference sequence). Unmatched junction bases numbered 11, after V lost 5 bases and J lost 7 bases. The CDR3 protein is CASSPLAGVSFEQYF. CDR3 coding DNA: TGTGCCAGCAGCCCGCTAGCGGGAGTGTCCTTTGAGCAGTACTTC.

The chain employs TRBV4-3 and TRBJ1-5; weak D call: TRBD1 (5 bases). The germline V and J ends were trimmed by 0 bases and 4 bases, with 10 bases remaining between them. The length of the CDR3 is 15 residues. From germline, CDR1 is LGHNA and CDR2 YSLEER. The CDR3 here is CASSQDGGGNQPQHF. In nucleotides, the CDR3 is TGCGCCAGCAGCCAAGATGGGGGGGGGAATCAGCCCCAGCATTTT.

The CDR3 DNA reads as TGTGCCAGCAGAGAGGGCCCTTACAATGAGCAGTTCTTC. This codes for CASREGPYNEQFF. The chain recombines TRBV28 with TRBJ2-1; D might be TRBD2 (5 bases). CDR3 size: 13 residues. The germline V gene encodes CDR1 MDHEN and CDR2 SYDVKM. V was clipped by 6 bases and J by 4 bases, with 10 bases between them.

The chain employs TRBV7-2 and TRBJ2-5; 11 nucleotides agree with TRBD2. CDR3 length: 15 amino acids. CDR1 is SGHTA and CDR2 is FQGNSA in the germline V gene. The V gene end was trimmed by 2 bases and the J gene end by 2 bases; junction bases not matched to a gene: 1. CDR3 DNA: TGTGCCAGCAGCTTACTAGCGGGAGGACAAGAGACCCAGTACTTC. Protein product: CASSLLAGGQETQYF.

This chain connects TRBV19 to TRBJ2-2; D is unresolved. Germline values: CDR1 LNHDA, CDR2 SQIVND (reference sequence). V lost 1 base to trimming and J lost 3 bases, with 6 bases between them. The CDR3 contains 14 residues. CDR3 region: CASSIAQYTGELFF. DNA for the CDR3: TGTGCCAGTAGTATAGCACAGTACACCGGGGAGCTGTTTTTT.

In its sample, this clone was seen once. The J gene is TRBJ1-1, the V gene TRBV29-1, with TRBD1 matching over 7 bases. After removal of 8 bases from V and 4 bases from J, the junction contained 7 bases not matched to a gene. This CDR3 is 12 amino acids long. The germline V gene encodes CDR1 SQVTM and CDR2 ANQGSEA. The CDR3 here is CSTYRGSTEAFF. CDR3 bases: TGCAGCACGTACAGGGGTAGCACTGAAGCTTTCTTT.

The rearrangement joins TRBV12-3 or TRBV12-4 to TRBJ2-5; TRBD1 matches 7 bases. This CDR3 spans 13 amino acids. The trim removed 7 bases at V and 3 bases at J, leaving 5 bases unmatched. The CDR3 sequence: CASTQTGKETQYF. In nucleotides, the CDR3 is TGTGCCAGCACCCAGACAGGGAAAGAGACCCAGTACTTC.

This clone has a single count. The chain carries TRBV2 and TRBJ1-2; D gene ambiguous. CDR1 is SNHLY and CDR2 is FYNNEI in the germline V gene. The CDR3 runs to 10 residues. V shed 8 bases and J shed 6 bases, with 7 bases lying between them. Here the CDR3 reads CASVQDGYTF. In DNA form, the CDR3 reads TGTGCCAGCGTCCAGGATGGCTACACCTTC. Using reference TRBV2 and TRBJ1-2 for the parts outside the CDR3, the full variable domain is EPEVTQTPSHQVTQMGQEVILRCVPISNHLYFYWYRQILGQKVEFLVSFYNNEISEKSEIFDDQFSVERPDGSNFTLKIRSTKLEDSAMYFCASVQDGYTFGSGTRLTVV.

The chain carries TRBV24-1 and TRBJ1-2; weak D call: TRBD1 (5 bases). V lost 6 bases and J lost 2, with 15 bases in between. The CDR3 is 15 amino acids. In germline, CDR1 is KGHDR, CDR2 SFDVKD. The DNA for the CDR3 is TGTGCCACCAGTTATGCGGACCAGGGAAACTATGGCTACACCTTC. Its translation: CATSYADQGNYGYTF.

The chain couples TRBV10-2 to TRBJ2-3; weak D call: TRBD2 (6 bases). This CDR3 has 15 residues. The germline V gene encodes CDR1 WSHSY and CDR2 SAAADI. V lost 5 bases and J 0 bases, leaving 12 bases between the germline ends. The chain's CDR3 is CASSQGGTSTDTQYF. In DNA, the CDR3 is TGCGCCAGCAGTCAGGGTGGGACTAGCACAGATACGCAGTATTTT.

The chain combines TRBV6-5 with TRBJ1-2; 7 bases map to TRBD1. Trimming at V came to 0 bases and at J to 4 bases, leaving 2 bases not matched to a gene. From germline, CDR1 is MNHEY and CDR2 SVGAGI. The length of the CDR3 is 14 residues. The CDR3 reads CASSYSGTAYGYTF. CDR3 coding DNA: TGTGCCAGCAGTTACTCAGGGACAGCCTATGGCTACACCTTC.

The chain links TRBV4-2 to TRBJ2-7, with D maybe TRBD1 (6 bases). The germline V gene has CDR1 LGHNA and CDR2 YNFKEQ. The CDR3 has 14 residues. Trimming shortened V by 5 bases and J by 2 bases, and 13 bases separated the two germline ends. CDR3 nucleotides: TGTGCCAGCAGCACGGACAGTTCAGCCTACGAGCAGTACTTC. The encoded protein is CASSTDSSAYEQYF.

CDR3 protein: CSVLQGAGNEQYF. The CDR3 bases are TGCAGCGTGCTACAGGGGGCTGGGAACGAGCAGTACTTC. The gene calls are TRBV29-1 and TRBJ2-7, with TRBD1 identical over 9 bases. Germline values: CDR1 SQVTM, CDR2 ANQGSEA. Losses at the gene ends were 6 bases for V and 5 bases for J; bases not matched to a gene: 8. This CDR3 is built from 13 residues.

The chain is built from TRBV9 and TRBJ2-1; TRBD2 is a possible D gene (5 bases). Trimming took 0 bases from V and 9 from J, leaving 13 bases between them. CDR1 is SGDLS and CDR2 is YYNGEE in the germline V gene. The CDR3 contains 14 residues. CDR3 sequence: CASSVESLASEQFF. Here the CDR3 DNA reads TGTGCCAGCAGCGTAGAGAGTCTAGCATCTGAGCAGTTCTTC.

The chain has TRBV24-1 and TRBJ2-1; 13 bases are shared with TRBD2. Trimming removed 7 bases from V and 4 bases from J; junction bases left unmatched: 9. In germline, CDR1 is KGHDR, CDR2 SFDVKD. This CDR3 is 17 amino acids long. The CDR3 DNA reads as TGTGCCACCAGAGGATTGGGGACTAGCGGGACGTACAATGAGCAGTTCTTC. This gives the protein CATRGLGTSGTYNEQFF.

This chain links TRBV24-1 with TRBJ2-3, with a weak D call TRBD1 (6 bases). The germline V gene has CDR1 KGHDR and CDR2 SFDVKD. Trimming took 4 bases from V and 2 from J, leaving 12 bases between them. The length of the CDR3 is 15 residues. Here the CDR3 reads CATSEYRDFTDTQYF. In DNA, the CDR3 is TGTGCCACCAGTGAATACAGGGATTTCACAGATACGCAGTATTTT.

This chain links TRBV7-2 with TRBJ1-6; a weak D match, TRBD1 (5 bases). CDR1 and CDR2 from the germline V gene are SGHTA and FQGNSA. CDR3 length: 15 residues. Between the trimmed V and J ends, which lost 3 bases and 4 bases, there was a span of 10 bases. CDR3 DNA sequence: TGTGCCAGCAGCTTTCAGGGAAATTATAATTCACCCCTCCACTTT. Protein sequence: CASSFQGNYNSPLHF.

The V and J genes are TRBV7-2 and TRBJ2-1, with TRBD1 identical over 10 bases. Germline CDR1 reads SGHTA; CDR2 reads FQGNSA. The trim removed 3 bases at V and 7 bases at J, leaving 3 bases unmatched. There are 14 residues in the CDR3. CDR3 DNA: TGTGCCAGCAGCTTGGACAGGGGGTGGAATGAGCAGTTCTTC. It encodes CASSLDRGWNEQFF.